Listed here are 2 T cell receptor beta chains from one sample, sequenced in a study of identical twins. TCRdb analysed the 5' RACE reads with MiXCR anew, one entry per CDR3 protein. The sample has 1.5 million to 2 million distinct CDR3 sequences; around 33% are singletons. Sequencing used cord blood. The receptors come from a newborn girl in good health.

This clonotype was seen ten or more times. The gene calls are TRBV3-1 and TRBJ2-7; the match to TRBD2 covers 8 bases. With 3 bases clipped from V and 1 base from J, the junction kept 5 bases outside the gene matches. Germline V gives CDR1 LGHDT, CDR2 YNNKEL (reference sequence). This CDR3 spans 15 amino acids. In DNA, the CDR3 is TGTGCCAGCAGCCACCGACTAGCGTCATCCTACGAGCAGTACTTC. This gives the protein CASSHRLASSYEQYF.

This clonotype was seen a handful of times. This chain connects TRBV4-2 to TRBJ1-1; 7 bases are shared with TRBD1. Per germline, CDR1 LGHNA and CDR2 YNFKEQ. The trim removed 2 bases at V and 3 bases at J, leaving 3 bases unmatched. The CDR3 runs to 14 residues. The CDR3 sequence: CASSQRQGYTEAFF. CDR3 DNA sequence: TGTGCCAGCAGCCAAAGACAGGGATACACTGAAGCTTTCTTT.